This TCR beta chain was captured by sequencing in a study of shared clonotypes between healthy human individuals. The naive CD8 subset, CD45RO-negative cells positively selected for CCR7, excluded terminally differentiated effector memory CD45RA+ cells. Genomic DNA of each subset was evenly split across several immunoSEQ plates. In the sorted-subset replicate PCRs, 200 ng DNA, 30,000 or so T cell genomes, was used. Profiled with immunoSEQ multiplex PCR; TCRdb holds only in-frame clones, not every one. The data contain about 800,000 clones, about 96% of them singletons. A remark on this clone: Its target is not known.

Broader study findings: It was the non-shared clonotypes that had lower generation probabilities than clonotypes shared by all four donors. Rarefaction indicated that sorted-subset sequencing remained incomplete although depth was large.

Material for sequencing was naive CD8+ T cells sorted from blood. The TCR originated in a man younger than 45 in good health.

CDR3 in amino acids: CASSLLPGGGQGETQYF. The DNA of the CDR3 is TGTGCCAGCAGCCTCTTGCCAGGAGGAGGGCAGGGTGAGACCCAGTACTTC. The gene calls are TRBV7-9 and TRBJ2-5, with a weak D call TRBD2 (6 bases). Germline CDR1 SEHNR, CDR2 FQNEAQ (reference sequence). This CDR3 comprises 17 residues. The V end was cut by 5 bases, the J end by 5 bases, with 24 bases between.